The 4 T cell receptor beta chains below were found in one sample sequenced in a study of PD-L1 blockade in urothelial cancer. Using immunoSEQ multiplex PCR, the repertoire was profiled, and TCRdb retains in-frame clones only, with some absent. The table lists around 34,000 clones, around 85% of them singletons. Regarding time point: pretreatment peripheral blood. This material consisted of PBMCs, taken around atezolizumab (anti-PD-L1) treatment. The receptors were gathered from a man older than 75 with urothelial cancer.

This chain joins TRBV5-1 and TRBJ2-5, with D perhaps TRBD2 (6 bases). CDR1 SGHRS and CDR2 YFSETQ come from the germline V gene. Trimming took 3 bases from V and 5 from J, leaving 20 bases between them. This CDR3 is 16 amino acids long. CDR3 loop: CASSWGVVGPKETQYF. The CDR3 coding sequence is TGCGCCAGCAGCTGGGGGGTAGTCGGGCCAAAGGAGACCCAGTACTTC.

The genes are TRBV5-1 and TRBJ1-3; D is possibly TRBD1 (6 bases). Germline V CDR1 and CDR2: SGHRS, YFSETQ. The V and J ends lost 5 bases and 0 bases respectively, with 12 bases between them. This CDR3 is 15 amino acids long. The DNA of the CDR3 is TGCGCCAGCAGACCTACAGGGTTCTCTGGAAACACCATATATTTT. Residues: CASRPTGFSGNTIYF.

V gene TRBV13 combines with J gene TRBJ2-1, with D tentatively TRBD1 (7 bases). The length of the CDR3 is 15 residues. The germline V and J ends were trimmed by 4 bases and 6 bases, with 16 bases remaining between them. Germline values: CDR1 PRHDT, CDR2 FYEKMQ (reference sequence). The CDR3 DNA sequence: TGTGCCAGCAGCTCCGACAGGGTCGGGGGCAATGAGCAGTTCTTC. It encodes CASSSDRVGGNEQFF.

The V and J genes are TRBV11-2 and TRBJ2-7; 9 nucleotides match TRBD2. CDR3 length: 15 amino acids. Germline V lookup: CDR1 SGHAT, CDR2 FQNNGV. V lost 2 bases to trimming and J lost 0 bases; unmatched junction nucleotides: 2. In DNA, the CDR3 is TGTGCCAGCAGCTTACGAGCGGGAGGCTCCTACGAGCAGTACTTC. Amino acid sequence: CASSLRAGGSYEQYF.